The clone carrying this T cell receptor beta chain came up many times. The data belong to a study of spatial heterogeneity in lung cancer. Overall study: In cases with available follow-up PBMC samples, these were sequenced at a median of roughly 23 months after resection. The library had UMIs, and each TCR and UMI pair averaged more than ten raw reads. Sequences of the beta chain were consistently detected in greater numbers than alpha-chain sequences.

Every molecule of TCR cDNA had its own unique molecular identifier. TCRdb itself ran the 5' RACE reads through MiXCR, one entry per CDR3 protein. The sample holds around 11,000 distinct CDR3 sequences, about 9.5% seen once. The ends were cut back, 4 bases at V and 5 bases at J, with 11 bases in the middle. Per germline, CDR1 SGHDN and CDR2 FVKESK. This CDR3 region has 13 residues. Time point of the sample: blood at routine non-recurrence follow-up after resection. The receptor was isolated from a female donor with early-stage non-small cell lung cancer. The input for sequencing was PBMCs, taken at follow-up. The chain combines TRBV14 with TRBJ2-5; D gene unclear. Here the CDR3 reads CASSPLGLETQYF. The DNA of the CDR3 is TGTGCCAGCAGCCCACTTGGTTTGGAGACCCAGTACTTC.